The subject of this entry is one TCR beta chain. Its target is unknown. The sample's time point: week 47, end of study. Mutant IDH1 20-mer peptide, at 300 ug, made up each vaccine dose, with topical imiquimod. Repertoires were generated with immunoSEQ multiplex PCR, while TCRdb's copy carries only in-frame clones and drops some. The table shows about 54,000 clones, with 75% to 90% occurring only once. The source of the sample is a study of a mutant IDH1 vaccine in newly diagnosed glioma. Study-wide background: Those enrolled had earlier been treated with radiotherapy, temozolomide, or both, mostly both.

The sample consisted of PBMCs, taken from a glioma patient whose treatment included an IDH1 peptide vaccine. This TCR derives from a woman between 50 and 59 years old with glioma.

CDR3 coding DNA: TGTGCCAACATATCCGGGACAGGGGGCTCCGGGGAGCTGTTTTTT. This codes for CANISGTGGSGELFF. J is TRBJ2-2 and V is TRBV5-6, with 12 bases aligning to TRBD1. Germline loops: CDR1 SGHDT, CDR2 YYEEEE. After removal of 9 bases from V and 6 bases from J, the junction contained 9 bases not matched to a gene. This CDR3 spans 15 amino acids. The variable domain in full, completed from reference TRBV5-6 and TRBJ2-2, reads DAGVTQSPTHLIKTRGQQVTLRCSPKSGHDTVSWYQQALGQGPQFIFQYYEEEERQRGNFPDRFSGHQFPNYSSELNVNALLLGDSALYLCANISGTGGSGELFFGEGSRLTVL.